Each of the 2 T cell receptor beta chains below was sequenced from the same sample in a study of shared T cell receptors in the human thymus. The data were produced by immunoSEQ multiplex PCR, yet TCRdb's version contains in-frame clones alone and is incomplete. The table shows hundreds of thousands of clones, with roughly 90% occurring only once. The same specimen was also included in a second study, on human thymus T cells.

The sample taken for sequencing was thymocytes. These receptors all stem from a boy younger than two with a congenital heart defect.

This rearrangement joins TRBV5-1 to TRBJ2-1, with TRBD2 identical over 7 bases. V lost 2 bases, J lost 6 bases, and 11 bases stayed unmatched. This CDR3 spans 16 amino acids. Germline-derived CDR1 and CDR2 are SGHRS and YFSETQ. Here the CDR3 reads CASSFGGGPRANEQFF. The CDR3 DNA is TGCGCCAGCAGCTTCGGGGGAGGGCCAAGGGCCAATGAGCAGTTCTTC. Combining the CDR3 with reference TRBV5-1 and TRBJ2-1 gives the whole variable domain KAGVTQTPRYLIKTRGQQVTLSCSPISGHRSVSWYQQTPGQGLQFLFEYFSETQRNKGNFPGRFSGRQFSNSRSEMNVSTLELGDSALYLCASSFGGGPRANEQFFGPGTRLTVL.

V is TRBV21-1 and J is TRBJ2-4; TRBD2, the D gene given by the table, was not confirmed from the DNA. TRBV21-1 is an annotated pseudogene. This CDR3 has 16 residues. The CDR3 DNA follows: TGTGCCAGCAGCAAAGAACTAGCGGGAGCCAAAAACATTCAGTACTTC. It is translated as CASSKELAGAKNIQYF.